This TCR beta chain was captured by sequencing in a study of cytomegalovirus exposure and HLA in healthy donors. Both 60 Vbeta primers and 13 Jbeta primers went into the PCR. Study processing details: Around 76 million unique TCR beta chains, some 9.9 million shared, were counted in a later analysis. TCRdb's copy holds only in-frame clones and misses some; the assay was immunoSEQ multiplex PCR. V, J and clone size reflect that table, while D and trimming were determined from the DNA. The data contain 100,000 to 120,000 clones, 70% to 85% of them singletons. From germline, CDR1 is SGHAT and CDR2 FQNNGV. This CDR3 contains 14 residues. V was clipped by 5 bases and J by 6 bases, with 13 bases between them.

This chain connects TRBV11-2 to TRBJ2-2, with D possibly TRBD2 on 6 matching bases. The sequence was collected from a man aged 25 to 40 in good health and CMV-seropositive. Sequenced sample: PBMCs. This CDR3 is CASSPGWGAGELFF. As DNA, the CDR3 is TGTGCCAGCAGCCCAGGGTGGGGGGCCGGGGAGCTGTTTTTT.